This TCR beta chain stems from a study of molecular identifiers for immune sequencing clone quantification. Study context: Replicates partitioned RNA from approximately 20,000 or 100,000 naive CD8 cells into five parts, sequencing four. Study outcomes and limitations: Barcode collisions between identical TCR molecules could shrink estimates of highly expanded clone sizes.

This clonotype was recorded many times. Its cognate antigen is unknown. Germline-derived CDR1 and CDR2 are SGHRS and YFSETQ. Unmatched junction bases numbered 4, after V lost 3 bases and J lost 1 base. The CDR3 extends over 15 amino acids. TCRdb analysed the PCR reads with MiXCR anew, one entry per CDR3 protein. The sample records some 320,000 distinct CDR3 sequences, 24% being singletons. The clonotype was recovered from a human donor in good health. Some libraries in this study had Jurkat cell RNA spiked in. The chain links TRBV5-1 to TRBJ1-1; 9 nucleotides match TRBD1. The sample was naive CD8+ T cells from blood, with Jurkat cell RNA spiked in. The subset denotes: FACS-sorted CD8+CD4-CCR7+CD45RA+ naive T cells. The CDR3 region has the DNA TGCGCCAGCAGCTCGTGGACAGGGGAGAACACTGAAGCTTTCTTT. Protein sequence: CASSSWTGENTEAFF.